These 5 T cell receptor beta chains came from one sample sequenced in a study of CD4 T cells in relation to SARS-CoV-2 and coronaviruses (dated by TCRdb to about 2021). For these receptors, no antigen is known. CD4+ T cells from unexposed donors were collected before the COVID-19 pandemic (2011-2018). Following 10 days of culture, the EasySep CD4+ T cell isolation kit was used to isolate CD4+ T cells. The library was obtained by the immunoSEQ multiplex PCR assay. This is the immuneACCESS table as TCRdb keeps it, with only in-frame sequences that have V and J called. A part of the clones is gone; compared with another copy, unresolved V genes explain less than half, and the rest is unexplained. For this sample there are around 26,000 clones; 70% to 80% appear just once. The ten largest make up 20% to 25% of the sample. Sequenced material: CD4+ T cells from PBMCs, cultured in vitro. The source of these receptors is a human donor in good health.

CDR3 nucleotide sequence: TGCGCCAGCAGCCAATTCGGGGGGTTGGGGGACACTGAAGCTTTCTTT. Protein: CASSQFGGLGDTEAFF. The chain has TRBV4-1 and TRBJ1-1; TRBD1 is a possible D gene (5 bases). Per the germline V gene, CDR1 is MGHRA and CDR2 is YSYEKL. Trimming removed 2 bases at V and 3 bases at J, with 16 bases between. CDR3 length: 16 amino acids.

The chain couples TRBV19 to TRBJ2-6; weak D call: TRBD1 (7 bases). Between the trimmed V and J ends, which lost 8 bases and 0 bases, there was a span of 14 bases. The CDR3 totals 16 residues. Germline-derived CDR1 and CDR2 are LNHDA and SQIVND (reference sequence). The CDR3 nucleotides read TGTGCCAGTTCGAGACAGGGACTCTCTGGGGCCAACGTCCTGACTTTC. This translates into CASSRQGLSGANVLTF.

This clone was seen more than once but under ten times. This chain uses TRBV2 with TRBJ1-4; D uncertain. Trimming removed 3 bases at V and 7 bases at J, with 12 bases between. The CDR3 runs to 14 residues. Germline CDR1 and CDR2: SNHLY and FYNNEI. DNA of the CDR3: TGTGCCAGCAGTGATCTTTGGACGGCTGAAAAACTGTTTTTT. Translation: CASSDLWTAEKLFF. Using reference TRBV2 and TRBJ1-4 for the parts outside the CDR3, the full variable domain is EPEVTQTPSHQVTQMGQEVILRCVPISNHLYFYWYRQILGQKVEFLVSFYNNEISEKSEIFDDQFSVERPDGSNFTLKIRSTKLEDSAMYFCASSDLWTAEKLFFGSGTQLSVL.

V usage is TRBV11-2 and J usage is TRBJ2-7; D possibly uses TRBD1 or TRBD2 (6 bases each). With 7 bases removed from V and 0 bases from J, the gap between germline ends came to 16 bases. The CDR3 is 15 amino acids. Looked up from germline, CDR1 is SGHAT and CDR2 is FQNNGV. CDR3 region: CASTRGGVSSYEQYF. As DNA, the CDR3 is TGTGCCAGCACCAGGGGCGGGGTTAGCTCCTACGAGCAGTACTTC.

The chain joins TRBV10-3 to TRBJ2-7; 8 bases agree with TRBD2. This CDR3 region has 15 residues. The V gene end was trimmed by 0 bases and the J gene end by 1 base; junction bases not matched to a gene: 2. Germline values: CDR1 ENHRY, CDR2 SYGVKD. In nucleotides, the CDR3 is TGTGCCATCAGTGAGTCGGGGACTAGTTCCTACGAGCAGTACTTC. This translates into CAISESGTSSYEQYF.